A single sample is the source of the 25 T cell receptor beta chains below, sequenced in a study of T-cell reconstitution after alpha-beta-depleted transplantation in children. Library preparation (for TCRbeta) was performed with unique molecular identifiers. TCRdb called the PCR reads again in MiXCR, with one record for every CDR3 protein. There are about 78,000 distinct CDR3 sequences in the sample; roughly 14% occur only once, and around 26% lies in the top ten. Sequenced here: PBMCs, mostly from graft donor cells, sampled 180 days after TCRalphabeta/CD19-depleted stem cell transplant. These receptors came from a male patient aged 2 to 10 who had a stem cell transplant for acute lymphoblastic leukemia, so the T cells may come from the graft donor.

This clonotype was counted many times. The CDR3 sequence is CKGQGASEQYF. CDR3 in DNA: TGCAAGGGACAGGGGGCGAGCGAGCAGTACTTC. The chain is built from TRBV20-1 and TRBJ2-7; the match to TRBD1 covers 12 bases. The germline gives CDR1 DFQATT, CDR2 SNEGSKA (reference sequence). This CDR3 is built from 11 residues.

This clonotype was picked up many times. The rearrangement links TRBV12-3 or TRBV12-4 to TRBJ2-3, with 12 bases that match TRBD2. CDR3 length equals 16 residues. V dropped 5 bases and J dropped 2; count of bases not matched to a gene: 5. The DNA for the CDR3 is TGTGCCAGCAGTCCTGGACTAGCGGGGTTCACAGATACGCAGTATTTT. It specifies CASSPGLAGFTDTQYF.

The chain uses TRBV24-1 and TRBJ2-2; D uncertain. This CDR3 has 16 residues. In germline, CDR1 is KGHDR, CDR2 SFDVKD. V was trimmed by 1 base and J by 0 bases, leaving 8 bases between them. CDR3 nucleotide sequence: TGTGCCACCAGTGATTTTGACGCTTCGAACACCGGGGAGCTGTTTTTT. Translated, it gives CATSDFDASNTGELFF.

V gene TRBV6-5 combines with J gene TRBJ2-2, with 10 bases lining up with TRBD1. The length of the CDR3 is 15 residues. CDR1 and CDR2 (germline): MNHEY, SVGAGI. The V gene end was trimmed by 4 bases and the J gene end by 7 bases; junction bases not matched to a gene: 6. For the CDR3, the DNA is TGTGCCAGCAGTTCCCGGACAGGGGGGGGCGGGGAGCTGTTTTTT. It specifies CASSSRTGGGGELFF.

CDR3 bases: TGTGCCAGCAGCCCCAGCGGGAGCGGTGAGCAGTTCTTC. Its translation is CASSPSGSGEQFF. The chain carries TRBV7-3 and TRBJ2-1, with 8 bases identical to TRBD2. The CDR3 loop spans 13 amino acids. CDR1 is SGHTA and CDR2 is FQGTGA in the germline V gene. After removal of 5 bases from V and 9 bases from J, the junction contained 6 bases not matched to a gene.

This chain uses TRBV7-2 with TRBJ2-4; 7 nucleotides agree with TRBD1. The germline CDR1 and CDR2 sequences are SGHTA and FQGNSA. Trimming took 6 bases from V and 6 from J; bases not matched to a gene: 8. The CDR3 is 14 amino acids. CDR3 DNA: TGTGCCAGCAGTCCGGGACAGAAGTCAAACATTCAGTACTTC. Protein product: CASSPGQKSNIQYF.

The chain has TRBV7-2 and TRBJ2-7; weak D call: TRBD2 (5 bases). V was pared by 8 bases and J by 7 bases, with 27 bases between. This CDR3 is 16 amino acids long. Per the germline V gene, CDR1 is SGHTA and CDR2 is FQGNSA. The CDR3 DNA sequence: TGTGCCAGCGGCCCGAAGCGGAAGACGGCCCTCGGGGAGCAGTACTTC. Translated, it gives CASGPKRKTALGEQYF.

The rearrangement uses TRBV20-1 and TRBJ1-5; TRBD1 matches 9 bases. The CDR3 runs to 15 residues. Germline V gives CDR1 DFQATT, CDR2 SNEGSKA (reference sequence). V shed 1 base, J shed 5 bases, and the junction held 6 bases outside the gene matches. The DNA for the CDR3 is TGCAGTGCTAGAGGGGGGACAGGGACGTATCAGCCCCAGCATTTT. Translated, it gives CSARGGTGTYQPQHF.

By sample fraction, this clonotype is medium-sized. This chain connects TRBV5-5 to TRBJ2-7, with D unclear. The V gene's germline CDR1 is SGHKS and CDR2 YYEKEE (reference sequence). The CDR3 totals 13 residues. V was cut by 2 bases and J by 7 bases, with 13 bases left in between. This chain's CDR3 is CASSLPTRREQYF. CDR3 nucleotides: TGTGCCAGCAGCTTACCGACTCGACGGGAGCAGTACTTC. The full variable domain, completed using reference TRBV5-5 and TRBJ2-7, is DAGVTQSPTHLIKTRGQQVTLRCSPISGHKSVSWYQQVLGQGPQFIFQYYEKEERGRGNFPDRFSARQFPNYSSELNVNALLLGDSALYLCASSLPTRREQYFGPGTRLTVT.

This clonotype appeared a few times. The chain couples TRBV18 to TRBJ2-4; D may be TRBD2 (6 bases). In germline, CDR1 is KGHSH, CDR2 LQKENI. Trimming removed 2 bases at V and 3 bases at J, with 17 bases between. The length of the CDR3 is 17 residues. The CDR3 nucleotides read TGTGCCAGCTCACCAAACAGGAGGGAGGTCATCAAAAACATTCAGTACTTC. Its translation: CASSPNRREVIKNIQYF.

This clonotype has only a few counts. The chain employs TRBV20-1 and TRBJ2-1; 8 bases fit TRBD2. From germline, CDR1 is DFQATT and CDR2 SNEGSKA (reference sequence). The junction had 4 bases not matched to a gene; V was cut back by 6 bases and J by 3 bases. There are 13 residues in the CDR3. The CDR3 nucleotides read TGCAGTGCGGCCGGGACTAGCTACAATGAGCAGTTCTTC. Translation: CSAAGTSYNEQFF.

This clonotype showed up many times. The junction and the germline gene differ at one end; a read error may be behind it. The chain carries TRBV7-7 and TRBJ2-2, with 11 positions matching TRBD2. The CDR3 runs 14 residues. Germline CDR1 and CDR2: SSHAT and FNYEAQ (reference sequence). In DNA, the CDR3 is TGTGCTAGCAGCCTAGCGGGAGGTCTCGGGGAGCTGTTTTTT. It encodes CASSLAGGLGELFF.

In this sample, this clonotype turned up a few times. The chain employs TRBV15 and TRBJ1-1; TRBD1 aligns across 12 bases. The junction had 15 bases not matched to a gene; V was cut back by 4 bases and J by 6 bases. This CDR3 has 18 residues. Germline V gene lookup returns CDR1 LNHNV and CDR2 YYDKDF (reference sequence). In DNA, the CDR3 is TGTGCCACCAGCACTAATGGGTGGGACAGGGGGCGACGGGCTGAAGCTTTCTTT. Its protein is CATSTNGWDRGRRAEAFF.

V is TRBV18 and J is TRBJ1-3, with D hard to call. The CDR3 runs 15 residues. CDR1 KGHSH and CDR2 LQKENI come from the germline V gene. The V end lost 1 base, the J end lost 0 bases, and 7 bases lay between the germline ends. CDR3 protein: CASSPRGRSGNTIYF. CDR3 nucleotide sequence: TGTGCCAGCTCACCACGAGGACGCTCTGGAAACACCATATATTTT.

This clonotype showed up just a few times. The gene calls are TRBV7-6 and TRBJ2-7; D ambiguous. V was trimmed by 1 base and J by 0 bases, leaving 10 bases between them. Germline lookup yields CDR1 SGHVS and CDR2 FNYEAQ. The CDR3 sequence is 15 residues long. CDR3 protein: CASSLEHPSSYEQYF. CDR3 sequence (DNA): TGTGCCAGCAGCTTAGAACATCCGAGCTCCTACGAGCAGTACTTC.

This clonotype was observed a few times. This rearrangement joins TRBV9 to TRBJ2-5, with a weak D call TRBD2 (6 bases). From germline, CDR1 is SGDLS and CDR2 YYNGEE. The CDR3 is 16 residues long. V was pared by 3 bases and J by 5 bases, with 20 bases between. CDR3 sequence (DNA): TGTGCCAGCAGCGAGATGGGGACTTTTAATGGGGAGACCCAGTACTTC. Its translation is CASSEMGTFNGETQYF.

This clonotype was recorded at least ten times. The chain is built from TRBV12-3 or TRBV12-4 and TRBJ1-5, with D tentatively TRBD1 (5 bases). This CDR3 contains 19 residues. The V end lost 2 bases, the J end lost 0 bases, and 20 bases lay between the germline ends. CDR3 nucleotide sequence: TGTGCCAGCAGTTTAACTCTACTGACAGTCATGAATAGCAATCAGCCCCAGCATTTT. Protein product: CASSLTLLTVMNSNQPQHF.

V usage is TRBV5-1 and J usage is TRBJ2-3, with 9 bases aligning to TRBD1. The germline V gene encodes CDR1 SGHRS and CDR2 YFSETQ. The CDR3 is 15 residues long. V was clipped by 6 bases and J by 6 bases; unmatched bases: 11. CDR3 loop: CASTWRGTGSDTQYF. CDR3 nucleotide sequence: TGCGCCAGCACCTGGCGGGGGACAGGGAGCGATACGCAGTATTTT.

The chain couples TRBV14 to TRBJ1-4; D unclear. CDR1 SGHDN and CDR2 FVKESK come from the germline V gene. The V gene lost 4 bases and the J gene lost 7 bases, with 16 bases spanning the gap. This CDR3 is built from 15 residues. The CDR3 nucleotides read TGTGCCAGCAGCCCCTCGTGGGGTTTGGGTGAAAAACTGTTTTTT. As protein: CASSPSWGLGEKLFF.

The chain recombines TRBV15 with TRBJ2-6; either TRBD1 or TRBD2 may supply D (5 bases each). Trimming removed 9 bases from V and 3 bases from J, with 15 bases in between. Per the germline V gene, CDR1 is LNHNV and CDR2 is YYDKDF (reference sequence). This CDR3 has 15 amino acids. The DNA of the CDR3 is TGTGCCACGTCTGAGGGGCGTCATGGGGCCAACGTCCTGACTTTC. Protein: CATSEGRHGANVLTF.

This clonotype was seen ten or more times. V is TRBV5-5 and J is TRBJ2-5; D remains unclear. The length of the CDR3 is 13 residues. V lost 0 bases, J lost 2 bases, and 5 bases lay in between. Germline V lookup: CDR1 SGHKS, CDR2 YYEKEE (reference sequence). CDR3 DNA sequence: TGTGCCAGCAGCTTGGAAGGACAAGAGACCCAGTACTTC. As protein: CASSLEGQETQYF.

V usage is TRBV20-1 and J usage is TRBJ2-3; TRBD2 aligns across 13 bases. Germline V CDR1 and CDR2: DFQATT, SNEGSKA (reference sequence). This CDR3 has 15 amino acids. The V gene end was trimmed by 6 bases and the J gene end by 6 bases; junction bases not matched to a gene: 9. The CDR3 nucleotides are TGCAGTGCCCCCCCACTAGCGGGAGGGGGGGATACGCAGTATTTT. It codes for CSAPPLAGGGDTQYF.

This clonotype was seen at least ten times. DNA of the CDR3: TGTGCCAGCAGGCCGAACAGCTACGAGCAGTACTTC. Amino acid sequence: CASRPNSYEQYF. This rearrangement joins TRBV12-3 or TRBV12-4 to TRBJ2-7; no clear D. This CDR3 is 12 amino acids long. Deletions cut 6 bases from V and 3 bases from J, with 9 bases between.

This clonotype appeared a few times. Here the CDR3 reads CASSLYPGTSGSNRELFF. In DNA, the CDR3 is TGTGCCAGCAGCTTATACCCCGGGACTAGCGGGAGCAACCGGGAGCTGTTTTTT. The chain carries TRBV11-1 and TRBJ2-2, with 14 nucleotides matching TRBD2. The CDR3 consists of 18 residues. The V gene's germline CDR1 is SGHAT and CDR2 FQDESV (reference sequence). J gave up 9 bases and V 2 bases, and 11 bases lay outside the gene matches.

This clonotype came up a few times. This chain connects TRBV7-9 to TRBJ2-1; possible D gene TRBD2, 5 bases. Trimming stripped 5 bases from V and 5 bases from J, with 13 bases between. CDR3 length: 14 amino acids. CDR1 is SEHNR and CDR2 is FQNEAQ in the germline V gene (reference sequence). CDR3 sequence reads: CASSKHAGDNEQFF. CDR3 in DNA: TGTGCCAGCAGCAAACACGCCGGGGACAATGAGCAGTTCTTC.